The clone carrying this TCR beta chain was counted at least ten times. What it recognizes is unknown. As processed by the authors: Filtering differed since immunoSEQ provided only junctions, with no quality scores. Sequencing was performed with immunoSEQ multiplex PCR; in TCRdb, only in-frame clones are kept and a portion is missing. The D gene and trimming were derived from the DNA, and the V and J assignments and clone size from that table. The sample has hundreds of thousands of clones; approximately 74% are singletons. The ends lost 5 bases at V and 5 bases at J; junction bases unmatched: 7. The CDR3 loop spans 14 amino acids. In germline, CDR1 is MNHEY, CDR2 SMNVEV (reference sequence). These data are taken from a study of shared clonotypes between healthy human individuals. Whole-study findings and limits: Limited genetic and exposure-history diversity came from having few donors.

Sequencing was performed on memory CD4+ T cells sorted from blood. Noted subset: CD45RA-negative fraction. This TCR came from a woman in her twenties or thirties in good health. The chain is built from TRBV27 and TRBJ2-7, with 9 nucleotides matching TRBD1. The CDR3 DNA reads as TGTGCCAGCAGTCCAGGACAGGGGATCGACGAGCAGTACTTC. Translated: CASSPGQGIDEQYF.